One sample yielded the 17 T cell receptor beta chains listed below, sequenced in a study of T cell responses to AZD1222 COVID-19 vaccine (dated by TCRdb to about 2021). The sample's time point label, decoded: about 28 days (+/-7) after the second vaccine dose. Receptor libraries were prepared by the immunoSEQ multiplex PCR assay. TCRdb mirrors the immuneACCESS table, restricted to in-frame sequences. Some clones are absent from its copies; in checked studies, under half trace to an unresolved V gene, and the reason for the others is unknown. This sample gives 150,000 or so clones in total; 80% to 95% of them show up just once. The biggest ten clones account for about 3.7% of the sample. Here the sequenced sample was peripheral blood, taken 28 days after the second AZD1222 dose. All receptors derive from an adult who received the AZD1222 COVID-19 vaccine.

The chain uses TRBV6-5 and TRBJ1-4; 8 positions agree with TRBD1. CDR3 size: 14 residues. Germline V gene sequence: CDR1 MNHEY, CDR2 SVGAGI. V lost 5 bases, J lost 7 bases, and 6 bases stayed unmatched. The CDR3 DNA sequence: TGTGCCAGCAGTACCAGGGGGCCGGGTGAAAAACTGTTTTTT. It specifies CASSTRGPGEKLFF.

The gene calls are TRBV4-2 and TRBJ1-2, with 7 bases identical to TRBD1. The CDR3 totals 14 residues. CDR1 is LGHNA, CDR2 YNFKEQ, per germline. V dropped 4 bases and J dropped 7; count of bases not matched to a gene: 9. As DNA, the CDR3 is TGTGCCAGCAGCCCGGACAGGCCCGGCTCTGGCTACACCTTC. It translates to CASSPDRPGSGYTF.

The chain couples TRBV19 to TRBJ2-1, with 10 bases lining up with TRBD2. The CDR3 runs 16 residues. J was trimmed by 4 bases and V by 5 bases; bases with no gene match: 8. CDR1 is LNHDA, CDR2 SQIVND, per germline (reference sequence). The CDR3 nucleotides read TGTGCCAGTAGTGGCTACTTAGCGGGAGGATACAATGAGCAGTTCTTC. Translated: CASSGYLAGGYNEQFF.

The chain uses TRBV2 and TRBJ2-7; 11 bases align to TRBD2. The CDR3 is 15 amino acids. V dropped 5 bases and J dropped 3; count of bases not matched to a gene: 6. Germline CDR1 SNHLY, CDR2 FYNNEI. CDR3 loop: CASSPISGRGYEQYF. The CDR3 coding sequence is TGTGCCAGCAGTCCGATTAGCGGGAGGGGCTACGAGCAGTACTTC. Variable domain in full (rest from reference TRBV2 and TRBJ2-7): EPEVTQTPSHQVTQMGQEVILRCVPISNHLYFYWYRQILGQKVEFLVSFYNNEISEKSEIFDDQFSVERPDGSNFTLKIRSTKLEDSAMYFCASSPISGRGYEQYFGPGTRLTVT.

J is TRBJ1-3 and V is TRBV5-4; D gene uncertain. Germline V gives CDR1 SGHNT, CDR2 YYREEE (reference sequence). The CDR3 runs 14 residues. V was clipped by 2 bases and J by 4 bases, with 10 bases between them. The CDR3 here is CASSLGTTGNTIYF. The CDR3 coding sequence is TGTGCCAGCAGCTTAGGTACGACAGGAAACACCATATATTTT.

The gene calls are TRBV10-3 and TRBJ2-2; D perhaps matches TRBD2 (6 bases). CDR1 and CDR2 (germline): ENHRY, SYGVKD. Trimming took off 3 bases at V and 6 bases at J, with 11 bases between the two ends. The CDR3 totals 14 residues. The CDR3 protein is CAISDLADSGELFF. CDR3 DNA: TGTGCCATCAGTGACTTAGCGGACTCCGGGGAGCTGTTTTTT.

The chain combines TRBV7-9 with TRBJ2-7; D perhaps matches TRBD1 (6 bases). The CDR3 covers 11 residues. Germline V CDR1 and CDR2: SEHNR, FQNEAQ (reference sequence). Trimming cost V 5 bases and J 6 bases, with 8 bases left between them. The CDR3, as DNA: TGTGCCAGCAGCGGCAGGGGCGAGCAGTACTTC. Amino acid sequence: CASSGRGEQYF.

The V and J genes are TRBV24-1 and TRBJ2-1, with D uncertain. Germline lookup yields CDR1 KGHDR and CDR2 SFDVKD. With 2 bases removed from V and 6 bases from J, the gap between germline ends came to 13 bases. The CDR3 sequence is 15 residues long. The CDR3 DNA sequence: TGTGCCACCAGTGATTCGGCCTCGGCAGGCAATGAGCAGTTCTTC. This gives the protein CATSDSASAGNEQFF.

The V and J genes are TRBV30 and TRBJ2-7; tentatively, D is TRBD1 (5 bases). Trimming shortened V by 4 bases and J by 12 bases, and 22 bases separated the two germline ends. Germline-derived CDR1 and CDR2 are GTSNPN and SVGIG (reference sequence). This CDR3 contains 13 residues. CDR3 coding DNA: TGTGCCTGGACCACCCGCAGGGCTGGGCCGGGGTACTTC. Amino acids: CAWTTRRAGPGYF.

The rearrangement uses TRBV24-1 and TRBJ1-5; D is perhaps TRBD1 (5 bases). V was pared by 5 bases and J by 7 bases, with 11 bases between. This CDR3 has 13 amino acids. Germline loops: CDR1 KGHDR, CDR2 SFDVKD. The CDR3 DNA follows: TGTGCCACCAGTGCCTGGGGGGACCAGCCCCAGCATTTT. This translates into CATSAWGDQPQHF.

V and J are TRBV9 and TRBJ2-1, with a possible D match to TRBD2 (6 bases). Germline loops: CDR1 SGDLS, CDR2 YYNGEE. The CDR3 is 15 residues long. V was clipped by 0 bases and J by 2 bases, with 9 bases between them. For the CDR3, the DNA is TGTGCCAGCAGCGTAGAGGCGGGAACCTACAATGAGCAGTTCTTC. Translated, it gives CASSVEAGTYNEQFF. Combining the CDR3 with reference TRBV9 and TRBJ2-1 gives the whole variable domain DSGVTQTPKHLITATGQRVTLRCSPRSGDLSVYWYQQSLDQGLQFLIQYYNGEERAKGNILERFSAQQFPDLHSELNLSSLELGDSALYFCASSVEAGTYNEQFFGPGTRLTVL.

The gene calls are TRBV27 and TRBJ1-5; D is perhaps TRBD1 (5 bases). This CDR3 contains 16 residues. Trimming shortened V by 6 bases and J by 2 bases, and 17 bases separated the two germline ends. Germline assignment: CDR1 MNHEY and CDR2 SMNVEV (reference sequence). The CDR3 DNA is TGTGCCAGCAGCTCTTCAGGGACCCATGGCAATCAGCCCCAGCATTTT. It codes for CASSSSGTHGNQPQHF.

The chain is built from TRBV5-1 and TRBJ1-5; the match to TRBD1 covers 7 bases. The CDR3 is made up of 14 amino acids. V dropped 4 bases and J dropped 4; count of bases not matched to a gene: 5. Germline V gene lookup returns CDR1 SGHRS and CDR2 YFSETQ. In DNA, the CDR3 is TGCGCCAGCAGCCTCCCGGGACAGAATCAGCCCCAGCATTTT. As protein: CASSLPGQNQPQHF.

This clone was seen a single time. The rearrangement uses TRBV7-2 and TRBJ2-1; 7 bases are a match to TRBD2. The CDR3 consists of 16 residues. The J segment lost 7 bases and the V segment lost 2 bases, leaving 11 bases of the junction unmatched. Germline V lookup: CDR1 SGHTA, CDR2 FQGNSA. The CDR3 reads CASSLLGGSSKNEQFF. The DNA for the CDR3 is TGTGCCAGCAGCTTACTGGGCGGGAGTAGTAAGAATGAGCAGTTCTTC.

The chain couples TRBV27 to TRBJ1-4; possibly TRBD1 for D (5 bases). V lost 5 bases and J 0 bases, leaving 13 bases between the germline ends. This CDR3 is built from 16 residues. Looked up from germline, CDR1 is MNHEY and CDR2 is SMNVEV (reference sequence). The CDR3 nucleotides are TGTGCCAGCAGTCCCGGGTCAGGGACAACTAATGAAAAACTGTTTTTT. It codes for CASSPGSGTTNEKLFF.

The chain links TRBV6-2 or TRBV6-3 to TRBJ1-2; 7 nucleotides match TRBD1. There are 14 residues in the CDR3. The trim removed 6 bases at V and 5 bases at J, leaving 9 bases unmatched. The germline V gene encodes CDR1 MNHEY and CDR2 SVGEGT. CDR3 sequence (DNA): TGTGCCAGCAGCACAGGGGTTTGGTTGTATGGCTACACCTTC. Amino acids: CASSTGVWLYGYTF.

The chain recombines TRBV7-2 with TRBJ2-1; TRBD1 matches 7 bases. The germline CDR1 and CDR2 sequences are SGHTA and FQGNSA. The CDR3 is made up of 19 amino acids. The V and J ends lost 5 bases and 0 bases, in that order; junction bases with no gene match: 16. CDR3 sequence: CASSRQLLPGQSSYNEQFF. DNA of the CDR3: TGTGCCAGCAGCCGTCAGTTATTACCGGGACAGAGCTCCTACAATGAGCAGTTCTTC. Combining the CDR3 with reference TRBV7-2 and TRBJ2-1 gives the whole variable domain GAGVSQSPSNKVTEKGKDVELRCDPISGHTALYWYRQSLGQGLEFLIYFQGNSAPDKSGLPSDRFSAERTGGSVSTLTIQRTQQEDSAVYLCASSRQLLPGQSSYNEQFFGPGTRLTVL.